The 18 T cell receptor beta chains below all came from one sample that was sequenced in a study of identical twins. TCRdb passed the 5' RACE reads through MiXCR, listing each CDR3 protein once. The sample comprises roughly 230,000 distinct CDR3 sequences, about 8% of which are singletons, and less than 4% rests with the top ten. These data were also filed under a second study, of yellow fever vaccine responses in identical twins.

The source material was CD8+ T cells sorted from blood. These receptors were obtained from a woman under 30 in good health.

The rearrangement joins TRBV7-9 to TRBJ2-7; 7 bases fit TRBD1. Trimming took 5 bases from V and 4 from J; bases not matched to a gene: 11. There are 15 residues in the CDR3. The germline V gene encodes CDR1 SEHNR and CDR2 FQNEAQ (reference sequence). The CDR3 coding sequence is TGTGCCAGCAGCCCCCAGACAGGGCGGGCATACGAGCAGTACTTC. Residues: CASSPQTGRAYEQYF.

This chain joins TRBV4-3 and TRBJ2-1; 10 nucleotides agree with TRBD2. The CDR3 runs 18 residues. The germline CDR1 and CDR2 sequences are LGHNA and YSLEER. After removal of 0 bases from V and 5 bases from J, the junction contained 10 bases not matched to a gene. The CDR3 region is CASSQDRLAGDLNNEQFF. The CDR3 region has the DNA TGCGCCAGCAGCCAAGATAGGCTAGCGGGAGACTTAAACAATGAGCAGTTCTTC.

V gene TRBV4-2 combines with J gene TRBJ2-2; TRBD2 matches 8 bases. CDR1 and CDR2 (germline): LGHNA, YNFKEQ. The CDR3 consists of 15 residues. The junction had 13 bases not matched to a gene; V was cut back by 3 bases and J by 13 bases. CDR3 loop: CASSQAAGARSGLFF. In nucleotides, the CDR3 is TGTGCCAGCAGCCAGGCAGCGGGGGCTCGTAGTGGGCTGTTTTTT.

This clonotype was observed at least ten times. The chain uses TRBV7-9 and TRBJ2-5; no reliable D call. The CDR3 covers 14 residues. CDR1 and CDR2 from the germline V gene are SEHNR and FQNEAQ (reference sequence). Trimming left V 3 bases short and J 0 bases short, with 8 bases between. CDR3 DNA: TGTGCCAGCAGCTTGCACGGAAACCAAGAGACCCAGTACTTC. Amino acid sequence: CASSLHGNQETQYF.

The CDR3 is CASSPTRQGALYNEQFF. The CDR3 bases are TGTGCCAGCAGTCCTACCCGACAGGGGGCGCTTTACAATGAGCAGTTCTTC. The chain is built from TRBV6-1 and TRBJ2-1; 10 bases align to TRBD1. This CDR3 comprises 17 residues. The V gene end was trimmed by 5 bases and the J gene end by 4 bases; junction bases not matched to a gene: 11. Germline CDR1 reads MNHNS; CDR2 reads SASEGT.

Only a few counts were recorded for this clonotype. V and J are TRBV7-9 and TRBJ2-1; 9 nucleotides match TRBD1. The CDR3 has 14 residues. J gave up 6 bases and V 5 bases, and 5 bases lay outside the gene matches. The germline V gene has CDR1 SEHNR and CDR2 FQNEAQ (reference sequence). The CDR3 region has the DNA TGTGCCAGCAGCAACTCGACAGGGGGCAATGAGCAGTTCTTC. It is translated as CASSNSTGGNEQFF.

This clonotype was detected many times. The chain employs TRBV7-2 and TRBJ2-5; TRBD2 is a possible D gene (5 bases). V shed 0 bases and J shed 5 bases, with 10 bases lying between them. The CDR3 runs 14 residues. Germline lookup yields CDR1 SGHTA and CDR2 FQGNSA. The CDR3 region has the DNA TGTGCCAGCAGCTTAGCCGGGGTGACGGAGACCCAGTACTTC. Translation: CASSLAGVTETQYF.

This clonotype was found many times. The chain joins TRBV12-3 or TRBV12-4 to TRBJ2-7, with D uncertain. The CDR3 sequence is 14 residues long. Between the trimmed V and J ends, which lost 3 bases and 3 bases, there was a span of 12 bases. The CDR3 DNA reads as TGTGCCAGCAGTTTCCGGTTCATGAGCTACGAGCAGTACTTC. Its protein product is CASSFRFMSYEQYF.

This rearrangement joins TRBV7-6 to TRBJ1-4; D possibly corresponds to TRBD1 (5 bases). V was cut by 0 bases and J by 0 bases, with 8 bases left in between. This CDR3 is built from 16 residues. Germline V CDR1 and CDR2: SGHVS, FNYEAQ. This chain's CDR3 is CASSLAGGATNEKLFF. CDR3 DNA: TGTGCCAGCAGCTTAGCTGGGGGTGCAACTAATGAAAAACTGTTTTTT.

This clonotype occurred a few times. This rearrangement joins TRBV7-9 to TRBJ2-5; the D gene is possibly TRBD2 (5 bases). Germline values: CDR1 SEHNR, CDR2 FQNEAQ (reference sequence). Trimming left V 6 bases short and J 1 base short, with 15 bases between. The CDR3 runs to 15 residues. Written as DNA, the CDR3 is TGTGCCAGCAGTTTCGGGAAATACTTCCAAGAGACCCAGTACTTC. Protein product: CASSFGKYFQETQYF.

The chain is built from TRBV7-9 and TRBJ2-3; D not certain. The V and J ends lost 5 bases and 4 bases respectively, with 10 bases between them. This CDR3 has 13 residues. The germline CDR1 and CDR2 sequences are SEHNR and FQNEAQ (reference sequence). This CDR3 is CASSTDLADTQYF. DNA of the CDR3: TGTGCCAGCAGCACTGATCTAGCAGATACGCAGTATTTT.

This clonotype came up a few times. V and J are TRBV15 and TRBJ2-1; TRBD2 matches at 8 bases. The CDR3 consists of 14 residues. V shed 5 bases, J shed 4 bases, and the junction held 4 bases outside the gene matches. Germline-derived CDR1 and CDR2 are LNHNV and YYDKDF (reference sequence). CDR3 region: CATSGLAGYNEQFF. The CDR3 DNA reads TGTGCCACCAGCGGTTTAGCGGGGTACAATGAGCAGTTCTTC.

This clonotype has a handful of counts. The chain employs TRBV12-3 or TRBV12-4 and TRBJ2-2; 10 bases align to TRBD1. The CDR3 has 16 residues. V lost 6 bases to trimming and J lost 3 bases; unmatched junction nucleotides: 7. The CDR3: CASRPTGGADTGELFF. The DNA for the CDR3 is TGTGCCAGCAGACCGACAGGGGGCGCAGACACCGGGGAGCTGTTTTTT.

This clonotype was recorded a few times. The J gene is TRBJ2-5, the V gene TRBV7-9, with a tentative D call TRBD2 (6 bases). This CDR3 is 16 amino acids long. The germline CDR1 and CDR2 sequences are SEHNR and FQNEAQ (reference sequence). Trimming stripped 5 bases from V and 5 bases from J, with 21 bases between. CDR3 DNA sequence: TGTGCCAGCAGCGGGAGGAAAGTGCCGGCCGGGGAGACCCAGTACTTC. It codes for CASSGRKVPAGETQYF. Full variable domain (remainder filled in from reference TRBV7-9 and TRBJ2-5): DTGVSQNPRHKITKRGQNVTFRCDPISEHNRLYWYRQTLGQGPEFLTYFQNEAQLEKSRLLSDRFSAERPKGSFSTLEIQRTEQGDSAMYLCASSGRKVPAGETQYFGPGTRLLVL.

The chain has TRBV10-3 and TRBJ2-3; D may correspond to TRBD1 or TRBD2 (5 bases each). The germline V gene encodes CDR1 ENHRY and CDR2 SYGVKD. The V gene lost 3 bases and the J gene lost 2 bases, with 18 bases spanning the gap. The CDR3 extends over 17 amino acids. The CDR3 bases are TGTGCCATCAGTGAAGGTGGGGGAGCTACTTTCACAGATACGCAGTATTTT. It encodes CAISEGGGATFTDTQYF.

Ten or more counts support this clonotype. J is TRBJ2-1 and V is TRBV25-1, with D maybe TRBD2 (5 bases). Per germline, CDR1 MGHDK and CDR2 SYGVNS. Trimming shortened V by 4 bases and J by 10 bases, and 11 bases separated the two germline ends. The CDR3 has 12 residues. This CDR3 reads CASSGRRSEQFF. CDR3 DNA: TGTGCCAGCAGTGGAAGGAGGTCGGAGCAGTTCTTC.

Of note for this clonotype: A clone one base away is much larger, so this may be a read error. The V call is TRBV4-3, the J call TRBJ2-7; 7 bases align to TRBD2. The junction had 8 bases not matched to a gene; V was cut back by 0 bases and J by 3 bases. This CDR3 is built from 16 residues. CDR1 and CDR2 (germline): LGHNA, YSLEER. The CDR3 nucleotides read TGCGCCAGCAGCCAAGATATGGACGGGAGGTTCTACGAGCAGTACTTC. Its translation: CASSQDMDGRFYEQYF.

V is TRBV4-2 and J is TRBJ1-2, with a weak D call TRBD1 (5 bases). Germline CDR1 reads LGHNA; CDR2 reads YNFKEQ. V gave up 2 bases and J gave up 0 bases, with 10 bases separating them. This CDR3 has 15 amino acids. This chain's CDR3 is CASSQPDNSNYGYTF. Written as DNA, the CDR3 is TGTGCCAGCAGCCAACCGGACAACTCTAACTATGGCTACACCTTC.